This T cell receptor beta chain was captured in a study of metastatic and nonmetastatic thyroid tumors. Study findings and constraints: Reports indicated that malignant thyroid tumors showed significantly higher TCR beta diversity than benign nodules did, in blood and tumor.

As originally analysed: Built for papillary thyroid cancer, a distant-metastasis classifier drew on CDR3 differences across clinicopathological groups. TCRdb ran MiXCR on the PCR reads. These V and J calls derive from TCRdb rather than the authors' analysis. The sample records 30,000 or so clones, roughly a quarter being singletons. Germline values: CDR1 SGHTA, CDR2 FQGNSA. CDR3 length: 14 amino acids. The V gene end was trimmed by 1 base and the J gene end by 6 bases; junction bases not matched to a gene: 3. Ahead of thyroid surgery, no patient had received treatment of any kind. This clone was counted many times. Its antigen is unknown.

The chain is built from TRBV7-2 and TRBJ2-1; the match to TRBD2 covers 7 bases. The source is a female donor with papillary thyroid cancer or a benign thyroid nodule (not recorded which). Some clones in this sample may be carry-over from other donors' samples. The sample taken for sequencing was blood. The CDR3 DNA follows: TGTGCCAGCAGCTTAGAGGCGGGAGCCAATGAGCAGTTCTTC. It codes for CASSLEAGANEQFF. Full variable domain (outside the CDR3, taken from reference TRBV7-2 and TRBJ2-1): GAGVSQSPSNKVTEKGKDVELRCDPISGHTALYWYRQSLGQGLEFLIYFQGNSAPDKSGLPSDRFSAERTGGSVSTLTIQRTQQEDSAVYLCASSLEAGANEQFFGPGTRLTVL.